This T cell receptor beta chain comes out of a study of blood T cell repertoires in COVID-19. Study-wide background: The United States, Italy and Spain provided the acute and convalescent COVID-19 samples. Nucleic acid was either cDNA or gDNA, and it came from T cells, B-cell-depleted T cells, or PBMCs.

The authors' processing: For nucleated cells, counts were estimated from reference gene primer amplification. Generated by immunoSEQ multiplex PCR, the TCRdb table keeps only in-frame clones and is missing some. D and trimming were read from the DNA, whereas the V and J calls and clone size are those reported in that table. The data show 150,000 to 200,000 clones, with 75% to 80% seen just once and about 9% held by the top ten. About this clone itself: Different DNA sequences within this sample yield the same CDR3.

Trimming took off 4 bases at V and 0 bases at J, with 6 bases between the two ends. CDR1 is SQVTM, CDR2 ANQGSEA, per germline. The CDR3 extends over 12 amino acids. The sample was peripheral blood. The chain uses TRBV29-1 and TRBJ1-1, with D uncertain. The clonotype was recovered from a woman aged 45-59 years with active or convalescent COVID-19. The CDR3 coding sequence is TGCAGCGTTGGGCAGGTGAACACTGAAGCTTTCTTT. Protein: CSVGQVNTEAFF.